This T cell receptor (beta chain) was sequenced in a study of radiation and T cells in renal cell carcinoma. Overall study results and limits: From baseline, blood top tumor clonotypes peaked at 2 weeks post-radiation.

Time point in this sample: blood 2 weeks post-SBRT. Treatment: 15 Gy SBRT to primary tumor, nephrectomy 4 weeks later. As regards this clone: Antigen specificity is unknown.

The V segment lost 5 bases and the J segment 7 bases; nucleotides outside the gene matches: 9. This CDR3 spans 15 amino acids. The V gene's germline CDR1 is KGHSH and CDR2 LQKENI. Sequencing used immunoSEQ multiplex PCR; TCRdb keeps in-frame clones, though not all of them. Counted here are around 26,000 clones, over 75% occurring once; the ten biggest clones make up approximately 32%. Sequencing used blood, obtained from a patient whose treatment included radiotherapy and nephrectomy. The receptor was derived from a man aged 55 to 70 with renal cell carcinoma. The J gene is TRBJ1-5, the V gene TRBV18, with 9 bases identical to TRBD1. The chain's CDR3 is CASSGYRDRAQPQHF. As DNA, the CDR3 is TGTGCCAGCTCAGGATACCGGGACAGGGCCCAGCCCCAGCATTTT.